The clone carrying this T cell receptor beta chain was detected a few times. Its specificity is unknown. The time point is: baseline pretreatment blood. The treatment here: 15 Gy SBRT to primary tumor, nephrectomy 4 weeks later. This entry comes from a study of radiation and T cells in renal cell carcinoma. Study-level results: Top tumor clonotypes rose in blood 2 weeks post-radiation, then contracted.

Clones were read by immunoSEQ multiplex PCR, and TCRdb kept only the in-frame ones, dropping some. The sample holds about 59,000 clones; around 78% are singletons and the top ten take 7.3%. Sequenced material: blood, taken from a patient whose treatment included radiotherapy and nephrectomy. The receptor's source is a man in his 60s with renal cell carcinoma.

As DNA, the CDR3 is TGTGCCAGCAGCTCGACTAGCGGGAGGCCCCGTATGATCCAGTACTTC. Protein product: CASSSTSGRPRMIQYF. V is TRBV7-9 and J is TRBJ2-5, with 13 bases aligning to TRBD2. The CDR3 sequence is 16 residues long. Unmatched junction bases numbered 12, after V lost 4 bases and J lost 10 bases. Looked up from germline, CDR1 is SEHNR and CDR2 is FQNEAQ (reference sequence).